This T cell receptor (beta chain) was recovered during a study of blood T cell repertoires in COVID-19. Profiled with immunoSEQ multiplex PCR; TCRdb holds only in-frame clones, not every one. The sample contains about 160,000 clones, about 80% of which appear only once. V lost 4 bases to trimming and J lost 6 bases; unmatched junction nucleotides: 8. Per the germline V gene, CDR1 is SQVTM and CDR2 is ANQGSEA. This CDR3 comprises 13 residues. The V call is TRBV29-1, the J call TRBJ2-5; 7 bases are a match to TRBD1. The sequenced sample consisted of PBMCs or T cells enriched from blood (not recorded which). The TCR comes from an older woman who had recovered from COVID-19. The CDR3 is CSVVQGVGKTQYF. DNA for the CDR3: TGCAGCGTTGTGCAGGGGGTGGGGAAGACCCAGTACTTC.